A single sample gave rise to the 32 T cell receptor beta chains below, sequenced in a study of T cell responses to AZD1222 COVID-19 vaccine. Assay: immunoSEQ multiplex PCR; the TCRdb copy retains only in-frame clones and omits some. The sample records 35,000 to 45,000 clones, 75% to 90% being singletons. The sequencing used peripheral blood, collected 28 days after the second AZD1222 dose. Receptors were obtained from an adult who received the AZD1222 COVID-19 vaccine.

This clone was found once. This rearrangement joins TRBV9 to TRBJ1-1, with D tentatively TRBD1 (5 bases). V lost 4 bases to trimming and J lost 4 bases, with 11 bases between them. Germline V lookup: CDR1 SGDLS, CDR2 YYNGEE. The CDR3 spans 13 residues. The CDR3 DNA sequence: TGTGCCAGCAGCATTCTGGGGGGCACTGAAGCTTTCTTT. Protein sequence: CASSILGGTEAFF. Using reference TRBV9 and TRBJ1-1 for the parts outside the CDR3, the full variable domain is DSGVTQTPKHLITATGQRVTLRCSPRSGDLSVYWYQQSLDQGLQFLIQYYNGEERAKGNILERFSAQQFPDLHSELNLSSLELGDSALYFCASSILGGTEAFFGQGTRLTVV.

The J gene is TRBJ1-2, the V gene TRBV6-2 or TRBV6-3; no definite D call. CDR3 length: 15 amino acids. The germline gives CDR1 MNHEY, CDR2 SVGEGT. Trimming shortened V by 6 bases and J by 4 bases, and 18 bases separated the two germline ends. CDR3 sequence reads: CASSQPDTLFYGYTF. Here the CDR3 DNA reads TGTGCCAGCAGCCAGCCTGACACTCTATTCTATGGCTACACCTTC.

The chain has TRBV10-2 and TRBJ1-1, with D uncertain. Germline CDR1 WSHSY, CDR2 SAAADI. The V gene lost 6 bases and the J gene lost 1 base, with 12 bases spanning the gap. The CDR3 extends over 14 amino acids. As DNA, the CDR3 is TGCGCCAGCAGATCAAATACGGAGAACACTGAAGCTTTCTTT. Amino acids: CASRSNTENTEAFF.

V usage is TRBV27 and J usage is TRBJ1-1; 7 nucleotides agree with TRBD1. The CDR3 consists of 15 residues. The V gene's germline CDR1 is MNHEY and CDR2 SMNVEV (reference sequence). Trimming cost V 6 bases and J 3 bases; bases outside gene matches: 10. CDR3 DNA sequence: TGTGCCAGCAGAGACCAGACAGGGACTTACACTGAAGCTTTCTTT. Its protein is CASRDQTGTYTEAFF.

The chain uses TRBV7-3 and TRBJ2-1, with D maybe TRBD2 (6 bases). Trimming cost V 2 bases and J 0 bases, with 8 bases left between them. The CDR3 is made up of 15 amino acids. The germline gives CDR1 SGHTA, CDR2 FQGTGA. This CDR3 is CASSLAGFSYNEQFF. Here the CDR3 DNA reads TGTGCCAGCAGCTTAGCGGGATTCTCCTACAATGAGCAGTTCTTC.

This rearrangement joins TRBV4-1 to TRBJ2-1; 10 bases line up with TRBD1. The CDR3 is 14 residues long. The germline V gene encodes CDR1 MGHRA and CDR2 YSYEKL. V gave up 7 bases and J gave up 4 bases; unmatched junction bases: 4. The CDR3 region is CASKGQGPYNEQFF. CDR3 DNA: TGCGCCAGCAAGGGACAGGGGCCTTACAATGAGCAGTTCTTC.

This clone was counted a few times. This chain links TRBV11-3 with TRBJ2-3; 8 bases line up with TRBD2. Germline loops: CDR1 SGHNT, CDR2 YENEEA. J was trimmed by 3 bases and V by 4 bases; bases with no gene match: 3. This CDR3 is built from 14 residues. CDR3: CASSSSGLTDTQYF. The CDR3 DNA follows: TGTGCCAGCAGCTCTAGCGGGCTTACAGATACGCAGTATTTT.

This clone appeared once. The chain carries TRBV6-5 and TRBJ2-7; possibly TRBD1 for D (6 bases). The CDR3 is 14 amino acids. The germline CDR1 and CDR2 sequences are MNHEY and SVGAGI. V was pared by 2 bases and J by 5 bases, with 13 bases between. CDR3 DNA: TGTGCCAGCAGTTACCAGGGACATTCTAACGAGCAGTACTTC. This sequence encodes CASSYQGHSNEQYF.

The rearrangement joins TRBV19 to TRBJ1-2, with TRBD1 matching over 8 bases. J gave up 8 bases and V 4 bases, and 12 bases lay outside the gene matches. The germline gives CDR1 LNHDA, CDR2 SQIVND (reference sequence). CDR3 size: 15 residues. CDR3 sequence (DNA): TGTGCCAGTAGTACACAGAATGCCGGACAGGGAGGCTACACCTTC. This encodes CASSTQNAGQGGYTF.

This clone appeared once. The J gene is TRBJ2-3, the V gene TRBV19; 10 positions agree with TRBD1. In germline, CDR1 is LNHDA, CDR2 SQIVND (reference sequence). V dropped 4 bases and J dropped 4; count of bases not matched to a gene: 5. The CDR3 length is 15 residues. CDR3: CASSRGTGASDTQYF. The CDR3 DNA follows: TGTGCCAGTAGTAGGGGGACAGGGGCGTCAGATACGCAGTATTTT.

The V gene is TRBV14, the J gene TRBJ1-6; D gene uncertain. The CDR3 is 17 amino acids. CDR1 SGHDN and CDR2 FVKESK come from the germline V gene. The ends were cut back, 0 bases at V and 9 bases at J, with 18 bases in the middle. This CDR3 is CASSQDVIGRWISPLHF. DNA for the CDR3: TGTGCCAGCAGCCAAGATGTTATAGGCAGGTGGATTTCACCCCTCCACTTT.

V gene TRBV6-2 or TRBV6-3 combines with J gene TRBJ1-2; D unclear. Trimming left V 5 bases short and J 5 bases short, with 9 bases between. The CDR3 sequence is 12 residues long. Germline-derived CDR1 and CDR2 are MNHEY and SVGEGT. The CDR3 reads CASSASGYGYTF. CDR3 DNA sequence: TGTGCCAGCAGTGCCTCGGGTTATGGCTACACCTTC.

The count of this clone is one. The DNA for the CDR3 is TGTGCCAGTGGCGAGCGCCTCTCAACTAATGAAAAACTGTTTTTT. Protein product: CASGERLSTNEKLFF. This sequence joins TRBV19 and TRBJ1-4; D is ambiguous. Per germline, CDR1 LNHDA and CDR2 SQIVND (reference sequence). This CDR3 spans 15 amino acids. V was shortened by 8 bases and J by 0 bases, with 13 bases between the two germline ends.

The CDR3 DNA follows: TGCGCCAGCAGCTTCGGCAGGGGTGGGGATGAGCAGTTCTTC. This codes for CASSFGRGGDEQFF. The rearrangement links TRBV5-1 to TRBJ2-1; the D gene is possibly TRBD1 (6 bases). Germline CDR1 reads SGHRS; CDR2 reads YFSETQ. The CDR3 totals 14 residues. V gave up 2 bases and J gave up 8 bases, with 14 bases separating them.

By its share, this clone is medium-sized. The chain is built from TRBV3-1 (or the pseudogene TRBV3-2) and TRBJ1-2; D may be TRBD1 (5 bases). The germline gives CDR1 LGHDT, CDR2 YNNKEL (reference sequence). Trimming took 0 bases from V and 5 from J, leaving 22 bases between them. The CDR3 runs to 18 residues. DNA for the CDR3: TGTGCCAGCAGCCAAGAACGAGGGGATCGGGGCAGAGGATATGGCTACACCTTC. This encodes CASSQERGDRGRGYGYTF.

This clone was detected only a few times. The chain recombines TRBV13 with TRBJ2-2; 8 bases match TRBD2. With V trimmed by 6 bases and J by 1 base, 4 bases remained unmatched. CDR1 is PRHDT and CDR2 is FYEKMQ in the germline V gene (reference sequence). The CDR3 has 15 amino acids. The CDR3 nucleotides read TGTGCCAGCAGTTATAGCGGGGTGAACACCGGGGAGCTGTTTTTT. Its protein product is CASSYSGVNTGELFF.

The chain recombines TRBV9 with TRBJ1-1; tentative D call: TRBD1 (6 bases). The V gene lost 0 bases and the J gene lost 5 bases, with 11 bases spanning the gap. This CDR3 contains 14 residues. Germline V gives CDR1 SGDLS, CDR2 YYNGEE. CDR3 sequence: CASSVEGRGTEAFF. CDR3 coding DNA: TGTGCCAGCAGCGTAGAGGGGAGGGGGACTGAAGCTTTCTTT.

This clone appeared once. The V call is TRBV7-2, the J call TRBJ1-1; D unclear. This CDR3 is built from 10 residues. Per the germline V gene, CDR1 is SGHTA and CDR2 is FQGNSA. V lost 1 base, J lost 11 bases, and 5 bases lay in between. This CDR3 reads CASSLGFAFF. DNA of the CDR3: TGTGCCAGCAGCTTAGGCTTTGCTTTCTTT.

The chain carries TRBV6-5 and TRBJ1-2; D is possibly TRBD1 (5 bases). The CDR3 consists of 14 residues. V lost 6 bases and J 6 bases, leaving 17 bases between the germline ends. Germline V gene lookup returns CDR1 MNHEY and CDR2 SVGAGI. The CDR3 reads CASRKGLPRDGYTF. Here the CDR3 DNA reads TGTGCCAGCAGAAAAGGTTTACCCAGGGATGGCTACACCTTC.

The chain has TRBV27 and TRBJ2-7; 10 bases fit TRBD1. V lost 3 bases to trimming and J lost 3 bases; unmatched junction nucleotides: 5. In germline, CDR1 is MNHEY, CDR2 SMNVEV (reference sequence). The length of the CDR3 is 15 residues. Written as DNA, the CDR3 is TGTGCCAGCAGTTTCGGGACAGGGGTTCGCTACGAGCAGTACTTC. Translation: CASSFGTGVRYEQYF.

The CDR3 reads CASRTQAYEQYF. The CDR3 region has the DNA TGTGCCAGCAGGACCCAAGCCTACGAGCAGTACTTC. The chain uses TRBV25-1 and TRBJ2-7; D unresolved. V dropped 6 bases and J dropped 2 bases, with 8 bases sitting between them. Germline V gene lookup returns CDR1 MGHDK and CDR2 SYGVNS. This CDR3 has 12 amino acids.

This chain uses TRBV13 with TRBJ1-6; TRBD1 matches at 9 bases. V lost 3 bases, J lost 10 bases, and 7 bases stayed unmatched. The germline V gene has CDR1 PRHDT and CDR2 FYEKMQ (reference sequence). This CDR3 has 15 residues. Here the CDR3 reads CASSFEGQGRSPLHF. Here the CDR3 DNA reads TGTGCCAGCAGCTTTGAAGGACAGGGGAGGTCACCCCTCCACTTT.

The genes are TRBV6-2 or TRBV6-3 and TRBJ2-3; 8 bases agree with TRBD2. Germline V lookup: CDR1 MNHEY, CDR2 SVGEGT. The junction had 16 bases not matched to a gene; V was cut back by 4 bases and J by 4 bases. The CDR3 consists of 18 residues. CDR3 protein: CASSSPPGVAGKSDTQYF. CDR3 coding DNA: TGTGCCAGCAGTTCCCCTCCTGGGGTAGCGGGGAAGTCAGATACGCAGTATTTT.

This chain links TRBV19 with TRBJ2-7, with a weak D call TRBD1 (6 bases). Germline lookup yields CDR1 LNHDA and CDR2 SQIVND (reference sequence). V was shortened by 6 bases and J by 3 bases, with 12 bases between the two germline ends. The CDR3 covers 13 residues. CDR3 region: CASSRGRGYEQYF. The DNA of the CDR3 is TGTGCCAGTAGCAGGGGAAGGGGCTACGAGCAGTACTTC.

This clone was observed once. The rearrangement links TRBV28 to TRBJ2-3, with 9 bases fitting TRBD1. With 5 bases clipped from V and 0 bases from J, the junction kept 6 bases outside the gene matches. The CDR3 is 16 amino acids. CDR1 is MDHEN, CDR2 SYDVKM, per germline. Here the CDR3 reads CASSVPGQGSTDTQYF. The CDR3 DNA reads TGTGCCAGCAGTGTACCGGGACAGGGTAGCACAGATACGCAGTATTTT.

This clone was observed a single time. The genes are TRBV6-5 and TRBJ2-3, with no clear D. Germline CDR1 reads MNHEY; CDR2 reads SVGAGI. Between the trimmed V and J ends, which lost 5 bases and 3 bases, there was a span of 3 bases. CDR3 length: 11 residues. Written as DNA, the CDR3 is TGTGCCAGCAGTAAAACAGATACGCAGTATTTT. It specifies CASSKTDTQYF.

This clone was seen once. The gene calls are TRBV5-1 and TRBJ1-3; tentative D call: TRBD1 (5 bases). Germline V gives CDR1 SGHRS, CDR2 YFSETQ. Trimming took 0 bases from V and 0 from J, leaving 10 bases between them. The CDR3 has 16 residues. The CDR3 is CASSLAGVDSGNTIYF. The CDR3, as DNA: TGCGCCAGCAGCTTGGCGGGGGTTGACTCTGGAAACACCATATATTTT.

The J gene is TRBJ1-6, the V gene TRBV7-2; no reliable D call. Trimming removed 3 bases at V and 7 bases at J, with 13 bases between. Germline CDR1 and CDR2: SGHTA and FQGNSA. CDR3 length equals 15 residues. The CDR3 here is CASSFERHVNSPLHF. CDR3 in DNA: TGTGCCAGCAGCTTCGAAAGGCACGTCAATTCACCCCTCCACTTT.

This chain's CDR3 is CASSPRGEQETQYF. Written as DNA, the CDR3 is TGCGCCAGCAGCCCCCGGGGAGAACAAGAGACCCAGTACTTC. This sequence joins TRBV5-1 and TRBJ2-5; D possibly corresponds to TRBD2 (5 bases). This CDR3 has 14 amino acids. V was clipped by 4 bases and J by 2 bases, with 12 bases between them. CDR1 SGHRS and CDR2 YFSETQ come from the germline V gene.

The V gene is TRBV6-5, the J gene TRBJ2-3; 10 bases are a match to TRBD1. Germline V CDR1 and CDR2: MNHEY, SVGAGI. The CDR3 is 14 amino acids. V trimming: 10 bases; J trimming: 4 bases; junction bases outside the gene matches: 8. Here the CDR3 reads CATARDRGADTQYF. The CDR3 nucleotides are TGTGCCACCGCTCGGGACAGGGGAGCAGATACGCAGTATTTT.

This clone was counted a few times. The rearrangement joins TRBV28 to TRBJ1-6, with TRBD1 as a possible D gene (5 bases). The CDR3 contains 12 residues. Germline CDR1 and CDR2: MDHEN and SYDVKM. Trimming removed 5 bases from V and 14 bases from J, with 13 bases in between. CDR3 amino acids: CASSPPRGALHF. In nucleotides, the CDR3 is TGTGCCAGCAGTCCCCCGCGGGGGGCCCTCCACTTT.

The chain couples TRBV20-1 to TRBJ1-2; D possibly corresponds to TRBD1 (6 bases). Germline CDR1 reads DFQATT; CDR2 reads SNEGSKA (reference sequence). The CDR3 loop spans 15 amino acids. Trimming took 3 bases from V and 0 from J, leaving 14 bases between them. The CDR3 here is CSASTWDTTNYGYTF. The CDR3 DNA follows: TGCAGTGCTAGTACTTGGGACACCACTAACTATGGCTACACCTTC.